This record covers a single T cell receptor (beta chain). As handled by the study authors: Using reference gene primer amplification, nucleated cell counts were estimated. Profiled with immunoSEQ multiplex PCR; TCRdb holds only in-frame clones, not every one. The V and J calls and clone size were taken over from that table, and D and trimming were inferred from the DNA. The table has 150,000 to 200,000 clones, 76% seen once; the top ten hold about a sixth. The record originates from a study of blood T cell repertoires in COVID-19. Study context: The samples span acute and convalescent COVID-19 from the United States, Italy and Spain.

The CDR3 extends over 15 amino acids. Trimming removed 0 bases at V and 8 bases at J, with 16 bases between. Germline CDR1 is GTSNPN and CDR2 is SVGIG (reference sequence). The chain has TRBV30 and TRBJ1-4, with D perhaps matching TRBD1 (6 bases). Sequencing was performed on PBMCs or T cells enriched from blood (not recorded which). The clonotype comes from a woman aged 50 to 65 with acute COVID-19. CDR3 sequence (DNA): TGTGCCTGGAGTGTAGGGGGGGGCATTCGGGAAAAACTGTTTTTT. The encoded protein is CAWSVGGGIREKLFF.